Listed here are 11 T cell receptor beta chains from one sample, sequenced in a study of cytomegalovirus exposure and HLA in healthy donors. Primers for the PCR totalled 60 Vbeta and 13 Jbeta. Profiling relied on immunoSEQ multiplex PCR, and the TCRdb table lists in-frame clones only, not all of them. The sample shows about 140,000 clones, roughly 80% of them seen only once. The sequencing input was PBMCs. Receptor source: a woman aged 40-49 years in good health and CMV-seronegative.

About this clone itself: Additional DNA sequences in this sample encode the identical CDR3. This sequence joins TRBV28 and TRBJ2-7, with 7 bases matching TRBD1. Germline values: CDR1 MDHEN, CDR2 SYDVKM. The CDR3 runs 12 residues. J lost 4 bases, V lost 5 bases, and 2 bases had no gene match. This CDR3 reads CASSLGQYEQYF. The CDR3 DNA reads as TGTGCCAGCAGTCTGGGACAGTACGAGCAGTACTTC.

The chain combines TRBV28 with TRBJ1-2, with 12 bases fitting TRBD1. J lost 5 bases, V lost 9 bases, and 7 bases had no gene match. The germline gives CDR1 MDHEN, CDR2 SYDVKM. This CDR3 has 14 residues. The CDR3 nucleotides are TGTGCCAGTGGGGGACAGGGGGCCCCTTATGGCTACACCTTC. Encoded protein: CASGGQGAPYGYTF.

The rearrangement joins TRBV28 to TRBJ2-5; TRBD1 might be the D (5 bases). The CDR3 is made up of 15 amino acids. Germline-derived CDR1 and CDR2 are MDHEN and SYDVKM. Trimming pared 6 bases from V and 5 bases from J, leaving 19 bases between. DNA for the CDR3: TGTGCCAGCAGAGACATGCCCAGGGTAGGGGAGACCCAGTACTTC. Protein: CASRDMPRVGETQYF.

The chain is built from TRBV5-6 and TRBJ2-1; 9 nucleotides agree with TRBD2. J gave up 9 bases and V 2 bases, and 9 bases lay outside the gene matches. This CDR3 comprises 15 residues. The germline V gene has CDR1 SGHDT and CDR2 YYEEEE. This CDR3 reads CASSFVIAGDGEQFF. In DNA form, the CDR3 reads TGTGCCAGCAGCTTTGTAATAGCGGGGGATGGTGAGCAGTTCTTC. Full variable domain (rest looked up from reference TRBV5-6 and TRBJ2-1): DAGVTQSPTHLIKTRGQQVTLRCSPKSGHDTVSWYQQALGQGPQFIFQYYEEEERQRGNFPDRFSGHQFPNYSSELNVNALLLGDSALYLCASSFVIAGDGEQFFGPGTRLTVL.

This clone was seen a single time. This chain connects TRBV6-1 to TRBJ1-6; tentative D call: TRBD1 (5 bases). V lost 5 bases to trimming and J lost 1 base, with 9 bases between them. This CDR3 contains 15 residues. The germline CDR1 and CDR2 sequences are MNHNS and SASEGT. The CDR3 protein is CASSQQESYNSPLHF. CDR3 bases: TGTGCCAGCAGTCAACAGGAGTCCTATAATTCACCCCTCCACTTT.

The chain employs TRBV5-6 and TRBJ2-2; 7 bases line up with TRBD1. After removal of 4 bases from V and 4 bases from J, the junction contained 4 bases not matched to a gene. The CDR3 covers 14 residues. Germline V lookup: CDR1 SGHDT, CDR2 YYEEEE. Written as DNA, the CDR3 is TGTGCCAGCAGCATCCCAGGGGGCACCGGGGAGCTGTTTTTT. Its translation is CASSIPGGTGELFF.

This clone was observed once. The chain combines TRBV7-9 with TRBJ2-3; TRBD1 matches at 7 bases. The CDR3 totals 15 residues. V trimming: 3 bases; J trimming: 1 base; junction bases outside the gene matches: 4. Germline V gives CDR1 SEHNR, CDR2 FQNEAQ (reference sequence). Here the CDR3 reads CASSFRGPGTDTQYF. CDR3 coding DNA: TGTGCCAGCAGCTTTAGGGGGCCCGGCACAGATACGCAGTATTTT.

This chain uses TRBV7-2 with TRBJ1-5, with D unclear. The CDR3 runs to 13 residues. V lost 2 bases to trimming and J lost 3 bases, with 5 bases between them. From germline, CDR1 is SGHTA and CDR2 FQGNSA. CDR3 residues: CASSLSYNQPQHF. The DNA of the CDR3 is TGTGCCAGCAGCTTAAGCTACAATCAGCCCCAGCATTTT.

The chain carries TRBV19 and TRBJ1-5; 7 bases match TRBD1. The CDR3 has 15 residues. The V gene's germline CDR1 is LNHDA and CDR2 SQIVND (reference sequence). J gave up 1 base and V 5 bases, and 5 bases lay outside the gene matches. CDR3 DNA sequence: TGTGCCAGTAGTCACCGACAGGGAAGCAATCAGCCCCAGCATTTT. This gives the protein CASSHRQGSNQPQHF.

The rearrangement joins TRBV30 to TRBJ2-5, with D possibly matching TRBD2 (6 bases). Trimming cost V 5 bases and J 7 bases, with 17 bases left between them. CDR1 is GTSNPN, CDR2 SVGIG, per germline (reference sequence). The CDR3 has 13 amino acids. This chain's CDR3 is CAWAFGGERTQYF. The CDR3 coding sequence is TGTGCCTGGGCCTTCGGGGGAGAGAGGACCCAGTACTTC.

This chain joins TRBV27 and TRBJ2-6; perhaps TRBD1 as D (6 bases). CDR1 is MNHEY and CDR2 is SMNVEV in the germline V gene (reference sequence). CDR3 size: 19 residues. V gave up 4 bases and J gave up 4 bases, with 23 bases separating them. The CDR3 region is CASSSPAGLGARGANVLTF. The CDR3 DNA follows: TGTGCCAGCAGTTCACCGGCGGGCCTGGGGGCAAGGGGGGCCAACGTCCTGACTTTC.